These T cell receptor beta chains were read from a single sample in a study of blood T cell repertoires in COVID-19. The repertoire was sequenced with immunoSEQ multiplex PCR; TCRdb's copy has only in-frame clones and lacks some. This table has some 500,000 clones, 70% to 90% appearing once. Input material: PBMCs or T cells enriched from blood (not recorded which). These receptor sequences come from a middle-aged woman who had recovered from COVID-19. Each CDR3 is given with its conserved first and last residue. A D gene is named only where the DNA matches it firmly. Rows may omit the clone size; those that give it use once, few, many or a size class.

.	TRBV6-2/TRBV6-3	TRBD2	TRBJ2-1	TGTGCCAGCAGCCCGCTAGCGGGAGTCTACAATGAGCAGTTCTTC	CASSPLAGVYNEQFF
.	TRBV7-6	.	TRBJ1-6	TGTGCCAGCAGCTCCCGATTCGGACGGAGGGATAATTCACCCCTCCACTTT	CASSSRFGRRDNSPLHF
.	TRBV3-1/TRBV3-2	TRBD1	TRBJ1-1	TGTGCCAGCAGCCAGACAGGGGTGAACACTGAAGCTTTCTTT	CASSQTGVNTEAFF
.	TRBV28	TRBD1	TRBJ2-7	TGTGCCAGCAGCCAATACGGGACAGGAACCTACGAGCAGTACTTC	CASSQYGTGTYEQYF
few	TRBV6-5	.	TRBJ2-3	TGTGCCAGCAGTTACCGGGAGATCACAGATACGCAGTATTTT	CASSYREITDTQYF
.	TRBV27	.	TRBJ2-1	TGTGCCAGCAGTCCCCTCAGAGGTGGGCAGTTCTTC	CASSPLRGGQFF
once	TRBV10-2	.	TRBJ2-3	TGCGCCAGTGTGCTGGGGGGAGCAGATACGCAGTATTTT	CASVLGGADTQYF
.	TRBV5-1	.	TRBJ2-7	TGCGCCAGCAGCTTGGAAGTATTGGGGCCAGTCTACGAGCAGTACTTC	CASSLEVLGPVYEQYF
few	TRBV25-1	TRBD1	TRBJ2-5	TGTGCCAGCAGTGATACAGGGGGCGCAGGGGAGACCCAGTACTTC	CASSDTGGAGETQYF
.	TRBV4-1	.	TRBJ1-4	TGCGCCAGCAGATCTACAGAAATAGGAAAACTGTTTTTT	CASRSTEIGKLFF
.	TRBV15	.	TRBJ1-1	TGTGCCACCAGCAGAGATAGAGGACGGGATGAAGCTTTCTTT	CATSRDRGRDEAFF
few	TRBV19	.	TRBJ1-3	TGTGCCAGTAGTATTACCCCGGACAGAACTGGAAACACCATATATTTT	CASSITPDRTGNTIYF
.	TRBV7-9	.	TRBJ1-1	TGTGCCAGCAGGGGGAGGGACATGAACACTGAAGCTTTCTTT	CASRGRDMNTEAFF
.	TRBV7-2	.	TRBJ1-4	TGTGCCAGCAGCTTAGTATTCTGGGCCGGGACAACTAATGAAAAACTGTTTTTT	CASSLVFWAGTTNEKLFF
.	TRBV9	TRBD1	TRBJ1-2	TGTGCCAGCAGCGTAAGGGACAGCATTGCGGGCGGCTACACCTTC	CASSVRDSIAGGYTF
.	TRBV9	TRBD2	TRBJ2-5	TGTGCCAGCAGCGTAGGGGGAGGGCCAAAAGAGACCCAGTACTTC	CASSVGGGPKETQYF
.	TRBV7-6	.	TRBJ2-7	TGTGCCAGCAGCTTAGACTCCGGGACTTCCCGGCAGTACTTC	CASSLDSGTSRQYF
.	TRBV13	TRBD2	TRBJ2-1	TGTGCCAGCAGTTACAGCAAGCGGGGATACAATGAGCAGTTCTTC	CASSYSKRGYNEQFF
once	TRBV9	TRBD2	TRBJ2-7	TGTGCCAGCAGCGTAGGTAGCGGGAGGCTCCACGAGCAGTACTTC	CASSVGSGRLHEQYF